This T cell receptor (beta chain) was identified during a study of T cells in localized non-small cell lung cancer. The V end lost 8 bases, the J end lost 0 bases, and 14 bases lay between the germline ends. The germline V gene encodes CDR1 WSHSY and CDR2 SAAADI. The CDR3 runs to 15 residues. Assay: immunoSEQ multiplex PCR; the TCRdb copy retains only in-frame clones and omits some. Here the sample spans about 31,000 clones, 89% being singletons. The specimen comprised peripheral blood, sampled before any cancer treatment. This receptor was taken from a woman aged 40-75 years with stage I lung adenocarcinoma. This chain joins TRBV10-2 and TRBJ2-1; TRBD2 might be the D (5 bases). The CDR3 nucleotides read TGCGCCAGCGAGATCCGGGAAACCTCCTACAATGAGCAGTTCTTC. Protein: CASEIRETSYNEQFF.